This entry describes one T cell receptor beta chain. Germline-derived CDR1 and CDR2 are ENHRY and SYGVKD. Trimming left V 8 bases short and J 0 bases short, with 16 bases between. There are 15 residues in the CDR3. This entry is derived from a study of cytomegalovirus exposure and HLA in healthy donors. The PCR was carried out with 60 Vbeta primers and 13 Jbeta primers. The data were produced by immunoSEQ multiplex PCR, yet TCRdb's version contains in-frame clones alone and is incomplete. The sample shows about 150,000 clones, around 74% of them seen only once. The chain has TRBV10-3 and TRBJ1-2; D perhaps matches TRBD1 (6 bases). What was sequenced was PBMCs. The receptor's source is a woman under 40 in good health and CMV-seronegative. CDR3 DNA sequence: TGTGCCATCGGAACCGACAGGCGATCTAACTATGGCTACACCTTC. Amino acid sequence: CAIGTDRRSNYGYTF.